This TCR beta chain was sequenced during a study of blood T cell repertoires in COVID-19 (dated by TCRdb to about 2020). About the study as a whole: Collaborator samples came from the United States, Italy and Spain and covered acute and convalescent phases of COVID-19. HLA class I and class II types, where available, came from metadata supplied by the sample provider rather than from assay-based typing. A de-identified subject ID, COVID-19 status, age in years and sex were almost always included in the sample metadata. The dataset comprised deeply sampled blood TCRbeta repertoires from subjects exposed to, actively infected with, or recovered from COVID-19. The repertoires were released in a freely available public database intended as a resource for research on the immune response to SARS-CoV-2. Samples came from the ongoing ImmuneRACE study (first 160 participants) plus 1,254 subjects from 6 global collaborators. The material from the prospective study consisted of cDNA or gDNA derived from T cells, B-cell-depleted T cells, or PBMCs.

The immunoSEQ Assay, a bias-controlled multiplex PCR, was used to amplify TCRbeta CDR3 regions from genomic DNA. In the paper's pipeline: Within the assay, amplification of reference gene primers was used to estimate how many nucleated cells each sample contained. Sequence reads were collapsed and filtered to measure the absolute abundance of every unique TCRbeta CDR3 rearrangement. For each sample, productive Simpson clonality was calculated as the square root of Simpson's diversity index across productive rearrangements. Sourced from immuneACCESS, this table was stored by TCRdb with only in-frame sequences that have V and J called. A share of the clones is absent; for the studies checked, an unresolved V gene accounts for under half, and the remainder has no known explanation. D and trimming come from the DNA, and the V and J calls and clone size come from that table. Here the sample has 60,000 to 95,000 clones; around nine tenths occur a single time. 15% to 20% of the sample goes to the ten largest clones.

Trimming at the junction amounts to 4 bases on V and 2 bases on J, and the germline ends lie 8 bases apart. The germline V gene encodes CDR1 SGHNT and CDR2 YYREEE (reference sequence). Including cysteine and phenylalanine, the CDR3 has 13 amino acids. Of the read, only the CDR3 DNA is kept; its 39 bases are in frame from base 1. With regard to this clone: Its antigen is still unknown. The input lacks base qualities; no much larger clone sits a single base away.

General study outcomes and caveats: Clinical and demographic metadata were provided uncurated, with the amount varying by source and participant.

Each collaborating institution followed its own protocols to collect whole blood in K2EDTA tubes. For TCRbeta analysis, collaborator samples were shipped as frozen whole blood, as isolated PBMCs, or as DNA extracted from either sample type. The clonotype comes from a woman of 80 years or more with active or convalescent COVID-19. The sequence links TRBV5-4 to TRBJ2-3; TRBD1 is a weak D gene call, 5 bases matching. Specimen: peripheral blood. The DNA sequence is TGTGCCAGCAGCAACAGGTTCACAGATACGCAGTATTTT. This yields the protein CASSNRFTDTQYF.